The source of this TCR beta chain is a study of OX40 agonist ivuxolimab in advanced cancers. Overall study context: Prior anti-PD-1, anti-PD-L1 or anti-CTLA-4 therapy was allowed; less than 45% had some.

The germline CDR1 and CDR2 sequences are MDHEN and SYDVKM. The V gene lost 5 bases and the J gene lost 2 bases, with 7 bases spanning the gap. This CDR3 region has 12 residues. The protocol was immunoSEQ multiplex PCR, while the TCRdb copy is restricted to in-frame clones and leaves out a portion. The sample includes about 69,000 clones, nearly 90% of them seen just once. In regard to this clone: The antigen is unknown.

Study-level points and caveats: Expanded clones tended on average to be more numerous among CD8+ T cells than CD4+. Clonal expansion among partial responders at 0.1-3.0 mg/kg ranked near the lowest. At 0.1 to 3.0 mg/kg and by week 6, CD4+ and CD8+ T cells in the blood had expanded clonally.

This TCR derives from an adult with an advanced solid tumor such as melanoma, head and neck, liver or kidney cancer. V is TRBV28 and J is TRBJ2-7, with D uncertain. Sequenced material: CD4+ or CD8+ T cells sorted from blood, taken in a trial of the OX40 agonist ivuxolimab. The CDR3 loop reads CASSPPTYEQYF. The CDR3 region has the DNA TGTGCCAGCAGTCCACCAACCTACGAGCAGTACTTC.